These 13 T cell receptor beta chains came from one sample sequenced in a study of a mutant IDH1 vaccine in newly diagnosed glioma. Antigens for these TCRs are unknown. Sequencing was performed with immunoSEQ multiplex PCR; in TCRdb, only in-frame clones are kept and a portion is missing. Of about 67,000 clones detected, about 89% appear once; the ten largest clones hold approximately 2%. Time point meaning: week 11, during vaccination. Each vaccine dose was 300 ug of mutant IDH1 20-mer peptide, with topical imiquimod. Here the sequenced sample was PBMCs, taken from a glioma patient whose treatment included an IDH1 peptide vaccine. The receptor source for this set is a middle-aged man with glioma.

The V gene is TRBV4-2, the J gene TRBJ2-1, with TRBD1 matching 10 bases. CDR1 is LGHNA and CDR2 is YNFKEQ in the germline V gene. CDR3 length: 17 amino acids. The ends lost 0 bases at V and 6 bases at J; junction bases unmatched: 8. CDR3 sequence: CASSQDQGQGSANEQFF. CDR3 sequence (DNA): TGTGCCAGCAGCCAAGATCAGGGACAGGGGTCTGCCAATGAGCAGTTCTTC.

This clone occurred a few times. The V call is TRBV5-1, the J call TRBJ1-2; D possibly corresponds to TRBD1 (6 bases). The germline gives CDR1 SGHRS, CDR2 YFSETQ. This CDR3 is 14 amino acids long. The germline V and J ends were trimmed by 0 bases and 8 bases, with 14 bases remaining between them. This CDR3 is CASSLASGAQGYTF. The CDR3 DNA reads TGCGCCAGCAGCTTGGCTTCGGGGGCGCAAGGCTACACCTTC.

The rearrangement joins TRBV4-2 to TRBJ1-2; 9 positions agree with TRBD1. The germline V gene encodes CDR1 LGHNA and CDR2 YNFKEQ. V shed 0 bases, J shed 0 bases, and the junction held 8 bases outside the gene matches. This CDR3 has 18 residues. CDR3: CASSQEAGQGPTNYGYTF. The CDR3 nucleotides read TGTGCCAGCAGCCAAGAAGCGGGACAGGGACCGACTAACTATGGCTACACCTTC.

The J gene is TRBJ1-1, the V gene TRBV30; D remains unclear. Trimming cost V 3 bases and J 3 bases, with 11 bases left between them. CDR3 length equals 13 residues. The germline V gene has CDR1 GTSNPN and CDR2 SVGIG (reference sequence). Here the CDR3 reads CAWSLEGDTEAFF. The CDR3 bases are TGTGCCTGGAGCTTGGAAGGTGACACTGAAGCTTTCTTT.

The CDR3 nucleotides read TGTGCCACGGAGGGAAAGAATACGTACAATGAGCAGTTCTTC. Its protein product is CATEGKNTYNEQFF. J is TRBJ2-1 and V is TRBV7-9, with a possible D match to TRBD2 (6 bases). This CDR3 spans 14 amino acids. Germline-derived CDR1 and CDR2 are SEHNR and FQNEAQ (reference sequence). Trimming stripped 10 bases from V and 4 bases from J, with 17 bases between. The whole variable domain, remainder taken from reference TRBV7-9 and TRBJ2-1, is DTGVSQNPRHKITKRGQNVTFRCDPISEHNRLYWYRQTLGQGPEFLTYFQNEAQLEKSRLLSDRFSAERPKGSFSTLEIQRTEQGDSAMYLCATEGKNTYNEQFFGPGTRLTVL.

The CDR3 coding sequence is TGTGCCAGCAGCCCAGGGGGCCTTAACGATCAGCCCCAGCATTTT. It is translated as CASSPGGLNDQPQHF. The V gene is TRBV28, the J gene TRBJ1-5, with 8 bases matching TRBD1. The CDR3 is 15 residues long. Trimming took 6 bases from V and 5 from J; bases not matched to a gene: 9. Germline V gives CDR1 MDHEN, CDR2 SYDVKM.

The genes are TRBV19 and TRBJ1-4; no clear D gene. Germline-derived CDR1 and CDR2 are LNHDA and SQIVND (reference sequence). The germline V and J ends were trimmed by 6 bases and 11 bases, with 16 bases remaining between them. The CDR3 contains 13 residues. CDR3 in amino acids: CASRVPPHPKLFF. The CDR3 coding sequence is TGTGCCAGTAGGGTTCCCCCCCATCCCAAACTGTTTTTT.

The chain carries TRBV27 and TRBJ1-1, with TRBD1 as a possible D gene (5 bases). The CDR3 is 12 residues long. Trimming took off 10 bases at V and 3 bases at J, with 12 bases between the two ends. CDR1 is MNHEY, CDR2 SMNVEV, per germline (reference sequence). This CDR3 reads CATTREDTEAFF. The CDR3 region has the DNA TGTGCCACAACCAGGGAGGACACTGAAGCTTTCTTT.

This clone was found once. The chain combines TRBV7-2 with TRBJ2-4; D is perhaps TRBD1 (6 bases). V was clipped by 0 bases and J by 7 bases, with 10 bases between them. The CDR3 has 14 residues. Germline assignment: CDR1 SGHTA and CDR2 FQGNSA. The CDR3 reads CASSLARGENIQYF. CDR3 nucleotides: TGTGCCAGCAGCTTAGCCAGGGGTGAGAACATTCAGTACTTC.

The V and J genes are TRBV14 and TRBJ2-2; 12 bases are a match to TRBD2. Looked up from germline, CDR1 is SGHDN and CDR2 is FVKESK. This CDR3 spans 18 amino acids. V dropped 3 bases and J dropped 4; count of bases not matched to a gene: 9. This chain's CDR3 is CASSHRLAGAAGTGELFF. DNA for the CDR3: TGTGCCAGCAGCCACCGACTAGCGGGGGCTGCTGGCACCGGGGAGCTGTTTTTT.

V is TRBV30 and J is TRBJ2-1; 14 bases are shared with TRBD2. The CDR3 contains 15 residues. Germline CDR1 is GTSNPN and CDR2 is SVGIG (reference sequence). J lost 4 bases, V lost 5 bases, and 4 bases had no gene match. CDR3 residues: CAWAGLAGAYNEQFF. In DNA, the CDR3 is TGTGCCTGGGCGGGACTAGCGGGGGCATACAATGAGCAGTTCTTC.

In DNA form, the CDR3 reads TGTGCCAGCAGCGAGTCGGGAGGGTGGAGAGATACGCAGTATTTT. Encoded protein: CASSESGGWRDTQYF. The V call is TRBV5-8, the J call TRBJ2-3, with 8 bases matching TRBD2. In germline, CDR1 is SGHTS, CDR2 YDEGEE. V was clipped by 4 bases and J by 5 bases; unmatched bases: 9. The CDR3 is made up of 15 amino acids. The full variable domain, in which reference TRBV5-8 and TRBJ2-3 provide the parts outside the CDR3, is EAGVTQSPTHLIKTRGQQATLRCSPISGHTSVYWYQQALGLGLQFLLWYDEGEERNRGNFPPRFSGRQFPNYSSELNVNALELEDSALYLCASSESGGWRDTQYFGPGTRLTVL.

This CDR3 is CASSLNQNTEAFF. The CDR3 region has the DNA TGTGCCAGCAGCTTAAATCAAAACACTGAAGCTTTCTTT. The chain employs TRBV7-9 and TRBJ1-1; no clear D. The V gene's germline CDR1 is SEHNR and CDR2 FQNEAQ (reference sequence). Trimming left V 2 bases short and J 2 bases short, with 6 bases between. The CDR3 totals 13 residues.